Each of the 12 T cell receptor beta chains below was sequenced from the same sample in a study of blood T cell repertoires in COVID-19. Sequencing used immunoSEQ multiplex PCR; TCRdb keeps in-frame clones, though not all of them. The sample shows about 240,000 clones, approximately 91% of them seen only once. The source material was peripheral blood. The receptors come from a man aged 25 to 40 with COVID-19, enrolled during active disease.

This sequence joins TRBV18 and TRBJ2-1; TRBD1 matches 8 bases. The CDR3 covers 15 residues. In germline, CDR1 is KGHSH, CDR2 LQKENI. Losses at the gene ends were 1 base for V and 5 bases for J; bases not matched to a gene: 4. The CDR3, as DNA: TGTGCCAGCTCACCACTCAGGGGGCGTCACAATGAGCAGTTCTTC. This codes for CASSPLRGRHNEQFF.

Only one count was recorded for this clone. The genes are TRBV2 and TRBJ1-3, with 7 bases matching TRBD1. Germline CDR1 is SNHLY and CDR2 is FYNNEI. The CDR3 is made up of 15 amino acids. V gave up 4 bases and J gave up 3 bases; unmatched junction bases: 6. CDR3 DNA: TGTGCCAGCAGTGTGGAGGGGGCAGGTGGAAACACCATATATTTT. Residues: CASSVEGAGGNTIYF.

This clone was counted only a few times. The chain links TRBV6-5 to TRBJ1-2; D is perhaps TRBD1 (5 bases). V lost 7 bases and J 6 bases, leaving 15 bases between the germline ends. The CDR3 extends over 13 amino acids. CDR1 is MNHEY and CDR2 is SVGAGI in the germline V gene. The CDR3 region is CASMGAEGNGYTF. CDR3 DNA: TGTGCCAGCATGGGAGCGGAGGGGAATGGCTACACCTTC.

Concerning this clone: A junction end diverges from the germline sequence, so it may reflect a read error. The gene calls are TRBV29-1 and TRBJ1-2; 7 bases are shared with TRBD1. The germline gives CDR1 SQVTM, CDR2 ANQGSEA. The CDR3 is made up of 16 amino acids. CDR3 nucleotide sequence: TGCAGCGTCGAAGGGGGCGCGGGGCTTAATAACTATGGCTACACCTTC. Protein product: CSVEGGAGLNNYGYTF.

The V and J genes are TRBV7-6 and TRBJ2-7, with a weak D call TRBD1 (5 bases). The CDR3 runs 15 residues. Per the germline V gene, CDR1 is SGHVS and CDR2 is FNYEAQ. With 3 bases removed from V and 0 bases from J, the gap between germline ends came to 12 bases. CDR3: CASSFGHPSSYEQYF. CDR3 sequence (DNA): TGTGCCAGCAGCTTTGGACACCCGAGCTCCTACGAGCAGTACTTC.

J is TRBJ1-3 and V is TRBV5-1; D is unresolved. Per the germline V gene, CDR1 is SGHRS and CDR2 is YFSETQ. This CDR3 has 14 amino acids. V dropped 4 bases and J dropped 0 bases, with 8 bases sitting between them. The CDR3 nucleotides are TGCGCCAGCAGCCTTACAAGCTCTGGAAACACCATATATTTT. It codes for CASSLTSSGNTIYF.

The chain combines TRBV2 with TRBJ1-1; 9 bases fit TRBD1. The trim removed 5 bases at V and 5 bases at J, leaving 6 bases unmatched. The CDR3 extends over 14 amino acids. Germline CDR1 SNHLY, CDR2 FYNNEI. Here the CDR3 DNA reads TGTGCCAGCAGTTCTTACAGGGGGCAGACTGAAGCTTTCTTT. Translated, it gives CASSSYRGQTEAFF. Full variable domain (missing parts from reference TRBV2 and TRBJ1-1): EPEVTQTPSHQVTQMGQEVILRCVPISNHLYFYWYRQILGQKVEFLVSFYNNEISEKSEIFDDQFSVERPDGSNFTLKIRSTKLEDSAMYFCASSSYRGQTEAFFGQGTRLTVV.

This chain links TRBV2 with TRBJ1-4; D is ambiguous. Trimming pared 8 bases from V and 3 bases from J, leaving 4 bases between. CDR1 SNHLY and CDR2 FYNNEI come from the germline V gene. There are 11 residues in the CDR3. The CDR3 reads CASLSNEKLFF. In nucleotides, the CDR3 is TGTGCCAGCCTGTCTAATGAAAAACTGTTTTTT.

The rearrangement links TRBV11-1 to TRBJ2-5; no clear D gene. With 2 bases removed from V and 1 base from J, the gap between germline ends came to 11 bases. The CDR3 is made up of 15 amino acids. Looked up from germline, CDR1 is SGHAT and CDR2 is FQDESV (reference sequence). This CDR3 reads CASSLSSGIQETQYF. CDR3 bases: TGTGCCAGCAGCTTATCTTCAGGAATCCAAGAGACCCAGTACTTC.

The DNA of the CDR3 is TGTGCCAGCAGCTTAGATCTAAGGGGCGAGACCCAGTACTTC. Translation: CASSLDLRGETQYF. This chain links TRBV11-2 with TRBJ2-5, with D perhaps TRBD1 (5 bases). The CDR3 is made up of 14 amino acids. In germline, CDR1 is SGHAT, CDR2 FQNNGV. With 0 bases removed from V and 5 bases from J, the gap between germline ends came to 10 bases.

V and J are TRBV7-7 and TRBJ2-5, with TRBD1 as a possible D gene (5 bases). Trimming removed 1 base from V and 1 base from J, with 13 bases in between. From germline, CDR1 is SSHAT and CDR2 FNYEAQ (reference sequence). The CDR3 extends over 16 amino acids. CDR3 in DNA: TGTGCCAGCAGCTTAGACCCCTCGACAGCCCAAGAGACCCAGTACTTC. Protein: CASSLDPSTAQETQYF.

CDR3 loop: CASSWHKTGGGRQETQYF. The CDR3 DNA reads TGCGCCAGCAGCTGGCATAAAACAGGGGGCGGGAGGCAAGAGACCCAGTACTTC. V usage is TRBV5-1 and J usage is TRBJ2-5, with a weak D call TRBD1 (9 bases). CDR1 is SGHRS and CDR2 is YFSETQ in the germline V gene. This CDR3 has 18 residues. V shed 3 bases and J shed 2 bases, with 23 bases lying between them.